The present entry profiles one TCR beta chain with its context. Other DNA sequences in this specimen translate into the identical CDR3. Participants reported their clinical history, and cohort assignment relied on those reports. This sample stems from a study of blood T cell repertoires in COVID-19. For the study at large: T cells, B-cell-depleted T cells, or PBMCs supplied cDNA or gDNA.

Per the original methods: Reference gene primer amplification gave estimated nucleated cell counts. The data were produced by immunoSEQ multiplex PCR, yet TCRdb's version contains in-frame clones alone and is incomplete. The V and J calls and clone size were taken over from that table, and D and trimming were inferred from the DNA. The table has some 350,000 clones, less than 90% seen once. V shed 0 bases and J shed 0 bases, with 6 bases lying between them. This CDR3 is 14 amino acids long. The germline gives CDR1 MNHEY, CDR2 SVGAGI. This chain links TRBV6-5 with TRBJ2-7; D not certain. The sample taken for sequencing was PBMCs or T cells enriched from blood (not recorded which). This receptor was obtained from a woman aged 30 to 39 who had recovered from COVID-19. The CDR3 reads CASSYSGGSYEQYF. The CDR3 bases are TGTGCCAGCAGTTACTCCGGCGGCTCCTACGAGCAGTACTTC.